These 11 T cell receptor beta chains were all obtained from the same sample, sequenced in a study of T cell repertoires in cytomegalovirus infection (dated by TCRdb to about 2019). TCRdb lists the instrument as Illumina HiSeq 1500. TCRdb trimmed the raw reads at Q25, called clones with MiXCR and kept productive beta chains. Here each entry gathers all rows of one CDR3 protein and keeps the most common genes and DNA. The sample contains 200,000 to 250,000 distinct CDR3 sequences, roughly 22% of them found a single time. The biggest ten clones account for around a sixth of the sample. Sequenced sample: CD8+ T cells from PBMCs. The source of these receptors is a human donor in good health (CMV status not recorded). Some clones in this sample may be carry-over from other donors' samples.

The CDR3, as DNA: TGTGCCAGCAGTTTTAACAGGGACTACTATGGCTACACCTTC. The encoded protein is CASSFNRDYYGYTF. This chain connects TRBV28 to TRBJ1-2; possibly TRBD1 for D (6 bases). V was pared by 3 bases and J by 3 bases, with 11 bases between. CDR1 and CDR2 (germline): MDHEN, SYDVKM. The CDR3 has 14 amino acids.

About this clonotype itself: Being one base from a much bigger clone, this may be a read error. The chain has TRBV25-1 and TRBJ2-7; D ambiguous. CDR1 is MGHDK and CDR2 is SYGVNS in the germline V gene. The V end lost 5 bases, the J end lost 0 bases, and 5 bases lay between the germline ends. The CDR3 contains 12 residues. The CDR3 bases are TGTGCCAGCAGTAAATTCTCCTACGAGCAGTACTTC. As protein: CASSKFSYEQYF.

Ten or more counts support this clonotype. The chain combines TRBV29-1 with TRBJ2-7, with TRBD1 as a possible D gene (6 bases). The germline gives CDR1 SQVTM, CDR2 ANQGSEA. V lost 0 bases, J lost 6 bases, and 12 bases lay in between. The CDR3 is 13 residues long. The CDR3 loop is CSVEDPRTAEQYF. The CDR3 DNA follows: TGCAGCGTTGAAGATCCCCGGACAGCCGAGCAGTACTTC.

This clonotype was seen more than once but under ten times. The rearrangement joins TRBV5-1 to TRBJ2-4, with no clear D. Looked up from germline, CDR1 is SGHRS and CDR2 is YFSETQ. Trimming took 4 bases from V and 5 from J, leaving 7 bases between them. This CDR3 comprises 12 residues. The CDR3 is CASSGRENIQYF. The CDR3 DNA sequence: TGCGCCAGCAGCGGAAGGGAAAACATTCAGTACTTC. Using reference TRBV5-1 and TRBJ2-4 for the parts outside the CDR3, the full variable domain is KAGVTQTPRYLIKTRGQQVTLSCSPISGHRSVSWYQQTPGQGLQFLFEYFSETQRNKGNFPGRFSGRQFSNSRSEMNVSTLELGDSALYLCASSGRENIQYFGAGTRLSVL.

This clonotype occurred a few times. The CDR3 nucleotides read TGTGCCAGCGGACCCCGGGGGACTGGAAACACCATATATTTT. Amino acids: CASGPRGTGNTIYF. V is TRBV28 and J is TRBJ1-3; TRBD1 is a possible D gene (5 bases). The CDR3 extends over 14 amino acids. CDR1 and CDR2 (germline): MDHEN, SYDVKM. The V end lost 8 bases, the J end lost 2 bases, and 13 bases lay between the germline ends.

J is TRBJ2-1 and V is TRBV5-4; 7 positions agree with TRBD2. Germline V gives CDR1 SGHNT, CDR2 YYREEE (reference sequence). This CDR3 has 12 amino acids. Trimming removed 4 bases from V and 6 bases from J; junction bases left unmatched: 1. Written as DNA, the CDR3 is TGTGCCAGCAGCCGGGGGGTCAATGAGCAGTTCTTC. Amino acid sequence: CASSRGVNEQFF.

Comments on this clonotype: Given a much more abundant clone one base away, this may be a read error. The V call is TRBV7-6, the J call TRBJ1-2; 7 bases map to TRBD1. J was trimmed by 3 bases and V by 2 bases; bases with no gene match: 12. Germline V CDR1 and CDR2: SGHVS, FNYEAQ. The CDR3 totals 17 residues. CDR3 sequence reads: CASSLSSNRGGDYGYTF. Here the CDR3 DNA reads TGTGCCAGCAGCTTATCATCGAACAGGGGAGGGGACTATGGCTACACCTTC.

The chain has TRBV6-5 and TRBJ2-1; D might be TRBD1 or TRBD2, each matching 7 bases. CDR1 and CDR2 from the germline V gene are MNHEY and SVGAGI. V was trimmed by 6 bases and J by 10 bases, leaving 16 bases between them. CDR3 length: 13 amino acids. The chain's CDR3 is CASSPGGVNEQFF. The DNA of the CDR3 is TGTGCCAGCAGCCCAGGGGGGGTGAACGAGCAGTTCTTC.

Comments on this clonotype: The junction and the germline gene differ at one end; a read error may be behind it. This chain joins TRBV7-9 and TRBJ2-3; D gene unclear. CDR3 size: 17 residues. Germline CDR1 is SEHNR and CDR2 is FQNEAQ (reference sequence). For the CDR3, the DNA is TGTGCCTGCAGCTTCCGAGACAACACATTCAATCCGGATACGCAGTATTTT. Encoded protein: CACSFRDNTFNPDTQYF.

Many counts were recorded for this clonotype. The CDR3 bases are TGTGCCAGCAGCTTAGTTAGGGGGCGTGCACCTCAGCCCCAGCATTTT. It is translated as CASSLVRGRAPQPQHF. The chain employs TRBV7-2 and TRBJ1-5; 7 nucleotides align to TRBD1. J was trimmed by 6 bases and V by 1 base; bases with no gene match: 9. The length of the CDR3 is 16 residues. Germline values: CDR1 SGHTA, CDR2 FQGNSA.

Comments on this clonotype: A junction end diverges from the germline sequence, so it may reflect a read error. This chain joins TRBV7-2 and TRBJ2-5; maybe TRBD1 (9 bases). The CDR3 extends over 23 amino acids. Germline lookup yields CDR1 SGHTA and CDR2 FQGNSA. The CDR3 DNA is TGTGCCTGCAGCCCCTTGGGACAGGGTCCCAGGGGTGCGGGGGGCACCGAGTTGTTGACCCAGTACTTC. It specifies CACSPLGQGPRGAGGTELLTQYF.